The 5 T cell receptor beta chains in this list originate from one sample, sequenced in a study of CD8+ T cells in alopecia areata. Treatment meaning: oral pan-JAK inhibitor, 5-10 mg twice daily. Reverse transcription of extracted RNA yielded cDNA, which provided the sequencing template. Using immunoSEQ multiplex PCR, the repertoire was profiled, and TCRdb retains in-frame clones only, with some absent. The data contain about 270,000 clones, roughly 63% of them seen just once; the ten biggest clones take up roughly 0.88%. The source was CD4+ T cells sorted from blood, collected at approximately week 51, from a patient treated with tofacitinib. The receptors were sampled from a human donor with alopecia areata.

The sample holds one count of this clone. The chain links TRBV5-1 to TRBJ1-5; D remains unclear. V lost 0 bases and J 8 bases, leaving 9 bases between the germline ends. The CDR3 extends over 13 amino acids. Germline V gives CDR1 SGHRS, CDR2 YFSETQ. The CDR3 protein is CASSLVGGEPQHF. Written as DNA, the CDR3 is TGCGCCAGCAGCTTGGTCGGAGGAGAGCCCCAGCATTTT.

The chain combines TRBV7-2 with TRBJ2-7; TRBD2 might be the D (5 bases). Trimming left V 1 base short and J 6 bases short, with 10 bases between. Germline V CDR1 and CDR2: SGHTA, FQGNSA. The CDR3 extends over 13 amino acids. CDR3 coding DNA: TGTGCCAGCAGCTTAGGAGGGAACGCCGAGCAGTACTTC. The encoded protein is CASSLGGNAEQYF.

The CDR3 sequence is CAWTAGVPDTQYF. DNA for the CDR3: TGTGCCTGGACGGCGGGGGTTCCGGATACGCAGTATTTT. This chain uses TRBV30 with TRBJ2-3, with 7 bases aligning to TRBD2. J gave up 6 bases and V 4 bases, and 7 bases lay outside the gene matches. This CDR3 has 13 amino acids. Looked up from germline, CDR1 is GTSNPN and CDR2 is SVGIG (reference sequence).

The chain is built from TRBV5-1 and TRBJ2-5; D is undetermined. The CDR3 spans 13 residues. Trimming stripped 4 bases from V and 1 base from J, with 8 bases between. The germline V gene encodes CDR1 SGHRS and CDR2 YFSETQ. CDR3 protein: CASSGEPQETQYF. CDR3 nucleotides: TGCGCCAGCAGCGGGGAACCCCAAGAGACCCAGTACTTC.

The table lists this clone with a few counts. The CDR3 bases are TGTGCCAGCAGCGTAACTAGAATAGGCGGGGAGCTGTTTTTT. Protein product: CASSVTRIGGELFF. This chain connects TRBV11-2 to TRBJ2-2; TRBD2 is a possible D gene (5 bases). Trimming removed 5 bases from V and 7 bases from J, with 14 bases in between. This CDR3 is 14 amino acids long. Germline V lookup: CDR1 SGHAT, CDR2 FQNNGV.